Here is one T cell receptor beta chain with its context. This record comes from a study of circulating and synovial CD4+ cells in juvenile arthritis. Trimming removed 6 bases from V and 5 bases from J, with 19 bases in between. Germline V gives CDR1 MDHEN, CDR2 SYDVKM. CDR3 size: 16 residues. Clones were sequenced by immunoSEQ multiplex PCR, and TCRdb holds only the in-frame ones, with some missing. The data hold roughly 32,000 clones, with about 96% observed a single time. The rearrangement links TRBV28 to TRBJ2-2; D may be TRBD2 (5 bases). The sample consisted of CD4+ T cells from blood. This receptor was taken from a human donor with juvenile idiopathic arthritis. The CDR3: CASSPPGVLGTGELFF. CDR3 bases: TGTGCCAGCAGCCCCCCCGGGGTCCTTGGAACCGGGGAGCTGTTTTTT.